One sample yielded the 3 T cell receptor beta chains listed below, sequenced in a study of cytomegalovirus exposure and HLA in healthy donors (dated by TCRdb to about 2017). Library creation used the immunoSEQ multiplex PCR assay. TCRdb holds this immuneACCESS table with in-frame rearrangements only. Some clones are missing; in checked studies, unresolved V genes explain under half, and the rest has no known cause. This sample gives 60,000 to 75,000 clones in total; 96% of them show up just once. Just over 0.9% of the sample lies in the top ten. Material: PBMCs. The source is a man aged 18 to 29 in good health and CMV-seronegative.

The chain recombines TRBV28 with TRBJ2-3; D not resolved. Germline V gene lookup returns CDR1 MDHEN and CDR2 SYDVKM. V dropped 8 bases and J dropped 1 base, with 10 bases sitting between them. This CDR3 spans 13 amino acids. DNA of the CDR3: TGTGCCAGCGCGGCGGCCGGCACAGATACGCAGTATTTT. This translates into CASAAAGTDTQYF. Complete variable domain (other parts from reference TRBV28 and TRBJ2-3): DVKVTQSSRYLVKRTGEKVFLECVQDMDHENMFWYRQDPGLGLRLIYFSYDVKMKEKGDIPEGYSVSREKKERFSLILESASTNQTSMYLCASAAAGTDTQYFGPGTRLTVL.

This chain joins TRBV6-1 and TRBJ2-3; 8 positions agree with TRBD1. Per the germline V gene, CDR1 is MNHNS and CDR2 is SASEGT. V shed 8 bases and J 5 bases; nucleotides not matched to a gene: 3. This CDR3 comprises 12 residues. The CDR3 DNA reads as TGTGCCAGCGGACAGGGTATAGATACGCAGTATTTT. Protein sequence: CASGQGIDTQYF.

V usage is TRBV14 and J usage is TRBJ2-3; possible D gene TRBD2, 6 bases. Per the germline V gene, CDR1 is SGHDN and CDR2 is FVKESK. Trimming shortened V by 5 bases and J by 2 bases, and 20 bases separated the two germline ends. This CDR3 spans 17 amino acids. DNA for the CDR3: TGTGCCAGCAGCGTCCGGAATGGAGGGTACTTCACAGATACGCAGTATTTT. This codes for CASSVRNGGYFTDTQYF.